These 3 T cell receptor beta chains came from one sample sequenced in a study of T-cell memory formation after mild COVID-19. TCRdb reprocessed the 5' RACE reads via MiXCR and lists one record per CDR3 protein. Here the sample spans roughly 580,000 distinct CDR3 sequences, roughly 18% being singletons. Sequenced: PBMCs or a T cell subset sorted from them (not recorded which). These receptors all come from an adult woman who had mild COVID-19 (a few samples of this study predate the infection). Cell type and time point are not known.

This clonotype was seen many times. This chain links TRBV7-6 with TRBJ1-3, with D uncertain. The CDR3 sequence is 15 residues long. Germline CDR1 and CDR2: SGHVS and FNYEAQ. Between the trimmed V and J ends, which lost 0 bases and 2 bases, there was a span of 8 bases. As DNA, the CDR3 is TGTGCCAGCAGCTTAGCTTTGGCCGCTGGAAACACCATATATTTT. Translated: CASSLALAAGNTIYF.

The CDR3: CASSSRTGGGYTF. The CDR3 region has the DNA TGTGCCAGCAGCTCCAGGACAGGAGGTGGCTACACCTTC. The chain combines TRBV5-4 with TRBJ1-2; 7 positions match TRBD1. The V gene end was trimmed by 3 bases and the J gene end by 7 bases; junction bases not matched to a gene: 6. Germline CDR1 reads SGHNT; CDR2 reads YYREEE (reference sequence). This CDR3 comprises 13 residues. Full variable domain (remainder filled in from reference TRBV5-4 and TRBJ1-2): ETGVTQSPTHLIKTRGQQVTLRCSSQSGHNTVSWYQQALGQGPQFIFQYYREEENGRGNFPPRFSGLQFPNYSSELNVNALELDDSALYLCASSSRTGGGYTFGSGTRLTVV.

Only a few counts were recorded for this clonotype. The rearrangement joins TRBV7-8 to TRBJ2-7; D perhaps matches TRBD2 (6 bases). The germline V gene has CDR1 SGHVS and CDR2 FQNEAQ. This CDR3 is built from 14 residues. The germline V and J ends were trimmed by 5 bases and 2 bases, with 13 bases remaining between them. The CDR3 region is CASSRTTAPYEQYF. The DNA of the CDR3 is TGTGCCAGCAGCAGGACTACCGCACCCTACGAGCAGTACTTC.